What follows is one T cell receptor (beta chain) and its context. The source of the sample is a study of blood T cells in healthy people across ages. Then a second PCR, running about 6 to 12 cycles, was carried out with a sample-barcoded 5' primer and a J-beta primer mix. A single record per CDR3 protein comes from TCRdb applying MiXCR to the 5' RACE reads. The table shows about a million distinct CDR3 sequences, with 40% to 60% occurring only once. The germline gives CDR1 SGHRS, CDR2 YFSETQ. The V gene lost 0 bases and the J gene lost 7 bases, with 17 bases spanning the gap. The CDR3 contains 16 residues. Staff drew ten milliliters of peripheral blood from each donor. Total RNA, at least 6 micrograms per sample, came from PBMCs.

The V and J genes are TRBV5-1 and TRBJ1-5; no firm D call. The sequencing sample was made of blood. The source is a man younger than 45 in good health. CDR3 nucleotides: TGCGCCAGCAGCTTGGATGGAGCCGGGGTAGGACAGCCCCAGCATTTT. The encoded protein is CASSLDGAGVGQPQHF.